The 6 T cell receptor beta chains given below trace back to one sample, sequenced in a study of tumor-infiltrating lymphocytes in primary liver carcinoma. TCR beta cDNA came from about 0.45 ug total RNA, primed with a constant-region primer. Modified slightly, ARM-PCR produced TCR beta libraries over three nested multiplex PCR rounds. Use of TRBV1-TRBV30 forward primers with a C-beta reverse primer characterized the first two PCR rounds, which lasted 10 cycles each. TCRdb called the multiplex PCR reads again in MiXCR, with one record for every CDR3 protein. The table has about 120,000 distinct CDR3 sequences, approximately 68% seen once. Extraction of RNA together with DNA used roughly 20-33 mg of unsorted bulk tissue. The sample consisted of tumor-adjacent normal liver tissue. The receptors stem from an older woman with primary liver carcinoma and hepatitis B virus infection.

Points on this clonotype: A junction boundary mismatches the germline segment, possibly from a read error. This rearrangement joins TRBV5-1 to TRBJ2-7; the D is unclear. CDR3 length: 14 residues. Germline V gene lookup returns CDR1 SGHRS and CDR2 YFSETQ. CDR3 sequence reads: CARSLISADYEQYF. For the CDR3, the DNA is TGCGCCCGCAGCTTGATCAGCGCGGACTACGAGCAGTACTTC.

Note on this clonotype: A much larger clone differs by one base, so this may be a read error. This sequence joins TRBV28 and TRBJ2-1; 8 nucleotides agree with TRBD2. V shed 7 bases, J shed 1 base, and the junction held 18 bases outside the gene matches. Looked up from germline, CDR1 is MDHEN and CDR2 is SYDVKM. The CDR3 totals 19 residues. The CDR3, as DNA: TGTGCCAGCACCAACGTATCCCTCCTAGCGGGTAAATCCTACAATGAGCAGTTCTTC. Amino acids: CASTNVSLLAGKSYNEQFF.

As concerns this clonotype: Likely a read error: the CDR3 ends without its conserved phenylalanine or tryptophan. The DNA of the CDR3 is TGCAGCGTTGGACAGGGAAGTCTGTTGTCCCAGTACTAC. Translation gives CSVGQGSLLSQYY. The J gene is TRBJ2-5, the V gene TRBV29-1; 7 bases are a match to TRBD1. Germline V gene data show CDR1 as SQVTM and CDR2 as ANQGSEA. The junction had 11 bases not matched to a gene; V was cut back by 4 bases and J by 9 bases. The CDR3 spans 13 residues.

The chain combines TRBV29-1 with TRBJ2-7; TRBD2 agrees at 7 bases. The trim removed 6 bases at V and 4 bases at J, leaving 18 bases unmatched. There are 16 residues in the CDR3. CDR1 and CDR2 from the germline V gene are SQVTM and ANQGSEA. DNA for the CDR3: TGCAGCGTGAACCAGGGACTAACAGGAGTATTATACGAGCAGTACTTC. This translates into CSVNQGLTGVLYEQYF.

As to this clonotype: The junction and the germline gene differ at one end; a read error may be behind it. The V and J genes are TRBV29-1 and TRBJ1-2, with D possibly matching TRBD1 (6 bases). The CDR3 is 13 residues long. The germline V gene encodes CDR1 SQVTM and CDR2 ANQGSEA. Here the CDR3 reads CSVAMGQGRGYAF. CDR3 in DNA: TGCAGCGTTGCAATGGGACAAGGCAGGGGCTACGCCTTC.

This clonotype has only a few counts. The junction shows a germline mismatch at one end, possibly a read error. This rearrangement joins TRBV5-1 to TRBJ2-1; D remains ambiguous. The CDR3 length is 11 residues. Germline-derived CDR1 and CDR2 are SGHRS and YFSETQ. CDR3 in DNA: TGCGCCACCAGCTACGACAATGAGCAGTTCTTC. Translating gives CATSYDNEQFF.